The clone carrying this TCR beta chain was recorded only once. The CDR3 is 15 residues long. Trimming cost V 5 bases and J 6 bases, with 19 bases left between them. The germline V gene has CDR1 LNHDA and CDR2 SQIVND (reference sequence). This entry is derived from a study of TIL therapy for anti-PD-1-resistant metastatic lung cancer. The immunoSEQ assay was v3. Assay: immunoSEQ multiplex PCR; the TCRdb copy retains only in-frame clones and omits some. The sample shows about 52,000 clones, approximately 79% of them seen only once. Time point of the sample: pre-treatment sample, taken before nivolumab and TIL therapy.

This chain uses TRBV19 with TRBJ1-2; possible D gene TRBD1, 6 bases. The sequence came from a woman between 30 and 85 years old with non-small cell lung cancer. Here the sequenced sample was blood, taken at baseline. The CDR3 loop reads CASSSPPGASDGYTF. CDR3 DNA sequence: TGTGCCAGTAGTTCCCCCCCGGGGGCCTCGGATGGCTACACCTTC.